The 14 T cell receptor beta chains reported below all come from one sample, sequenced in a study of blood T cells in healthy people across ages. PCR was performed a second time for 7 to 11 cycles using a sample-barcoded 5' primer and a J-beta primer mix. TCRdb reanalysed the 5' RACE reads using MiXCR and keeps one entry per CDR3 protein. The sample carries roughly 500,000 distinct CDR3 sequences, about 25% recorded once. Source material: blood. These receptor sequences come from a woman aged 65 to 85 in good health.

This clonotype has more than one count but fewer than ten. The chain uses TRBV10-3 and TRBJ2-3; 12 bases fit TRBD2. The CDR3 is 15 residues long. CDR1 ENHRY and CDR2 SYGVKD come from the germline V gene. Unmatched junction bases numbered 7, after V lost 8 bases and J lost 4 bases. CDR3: CAIGERLAGADTQYF. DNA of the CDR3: TGTGCCATCGGAGAGAGACTAGCGGGGGCAGATACGCAGTATTTT.

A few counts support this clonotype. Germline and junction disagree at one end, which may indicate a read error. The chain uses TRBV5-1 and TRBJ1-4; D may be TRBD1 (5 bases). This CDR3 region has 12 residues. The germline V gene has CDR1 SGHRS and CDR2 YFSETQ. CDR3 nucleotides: TGCGCCAGCAGCCAGGGAAATGGAAAACTGTTTTTT. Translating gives CASSQGNGKLFF.

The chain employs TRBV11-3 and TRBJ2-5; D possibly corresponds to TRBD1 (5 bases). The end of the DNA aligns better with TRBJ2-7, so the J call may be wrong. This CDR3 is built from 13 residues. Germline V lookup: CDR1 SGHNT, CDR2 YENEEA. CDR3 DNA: TGTGCCAGCAGCTCTCGACAGAGGTACGAGCAGTACTTC. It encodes CASSSRQRYEQYF.

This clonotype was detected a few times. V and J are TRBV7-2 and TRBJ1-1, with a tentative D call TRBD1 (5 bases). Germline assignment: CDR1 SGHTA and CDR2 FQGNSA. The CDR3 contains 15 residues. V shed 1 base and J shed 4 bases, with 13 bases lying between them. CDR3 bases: TGTGCCAGCAGCTTAGAAACTCCAGGGCCCACTGAAGCTTTCTTT. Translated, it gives CASSLETPGPTEAFF. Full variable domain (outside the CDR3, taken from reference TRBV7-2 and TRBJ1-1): GAGVSQSPSNKVTEKGKDVELRCDPISGHTALYWYRQSLGQGLEFLIYFQGNSAPDKSGLPSDRFSAERTGGSVSTLTIQRTQQEDSAVYLCASSLETPGPTEAFFGQGTRLTVV.

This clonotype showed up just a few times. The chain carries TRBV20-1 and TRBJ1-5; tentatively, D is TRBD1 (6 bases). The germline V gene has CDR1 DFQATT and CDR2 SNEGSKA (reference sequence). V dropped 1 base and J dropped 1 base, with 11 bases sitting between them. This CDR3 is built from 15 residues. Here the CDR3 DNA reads TGCAGTGCTAGAGTCGGGGGCGCGAGCAATCAGCCCCAGCATTTT. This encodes CSARVGGASNQPQHF.

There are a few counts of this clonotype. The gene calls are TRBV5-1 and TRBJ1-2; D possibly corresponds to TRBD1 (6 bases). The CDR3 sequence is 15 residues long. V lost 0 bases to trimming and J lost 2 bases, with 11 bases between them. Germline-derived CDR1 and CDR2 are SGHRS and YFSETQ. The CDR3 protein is CASSLGPGANYGYTF. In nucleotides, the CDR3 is TGCGCCAGCAGCTTGGGTCCGGGGGCCAACTATGGCTACACCTTC.

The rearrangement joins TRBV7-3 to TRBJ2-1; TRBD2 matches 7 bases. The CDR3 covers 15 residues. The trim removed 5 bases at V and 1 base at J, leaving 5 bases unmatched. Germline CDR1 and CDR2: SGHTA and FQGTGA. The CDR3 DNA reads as TGTGCCAGCAGCCCAGCGGGGACGTCCTACAATGAGCAGTTCTTC. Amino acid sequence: CASSPAGTSYNEQFF.

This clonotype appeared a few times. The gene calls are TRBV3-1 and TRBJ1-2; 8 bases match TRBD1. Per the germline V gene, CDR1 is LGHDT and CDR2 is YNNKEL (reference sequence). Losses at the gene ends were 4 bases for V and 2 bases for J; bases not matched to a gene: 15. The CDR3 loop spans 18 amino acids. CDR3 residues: CASSPPTGAPTTNYGYTF. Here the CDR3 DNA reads TGTGCCAGCAGCCCTCCGACAGGGGCCCCTACCACGAACTATGGCTACACCTTC.

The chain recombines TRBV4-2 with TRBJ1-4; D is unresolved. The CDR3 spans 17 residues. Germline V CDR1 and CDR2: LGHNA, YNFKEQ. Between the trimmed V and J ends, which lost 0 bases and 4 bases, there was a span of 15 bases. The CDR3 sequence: CASSQDPPGSYNEKLFF. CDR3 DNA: TGTGCCAGCAGCCAAGACCCCCCGGGATCCTATAATGAAAAACTGTTTTTT.

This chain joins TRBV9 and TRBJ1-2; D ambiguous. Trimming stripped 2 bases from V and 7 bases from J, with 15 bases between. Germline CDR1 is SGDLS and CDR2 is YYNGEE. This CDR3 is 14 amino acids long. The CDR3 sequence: CASSVFNQEGGYTF. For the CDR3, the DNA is TGTGCCAGCAGCGTCTTCAATCAGGAGGGTGGCTACACCTTC.

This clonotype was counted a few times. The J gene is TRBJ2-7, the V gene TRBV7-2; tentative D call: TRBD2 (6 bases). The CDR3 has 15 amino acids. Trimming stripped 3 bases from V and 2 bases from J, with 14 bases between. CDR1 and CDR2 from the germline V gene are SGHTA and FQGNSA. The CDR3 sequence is CASSFWGDGPYEQYF. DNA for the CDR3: TGTGCCAGCAGCTTCTGGGGGGACGGGCCCTACGAGCAGTACTTC.

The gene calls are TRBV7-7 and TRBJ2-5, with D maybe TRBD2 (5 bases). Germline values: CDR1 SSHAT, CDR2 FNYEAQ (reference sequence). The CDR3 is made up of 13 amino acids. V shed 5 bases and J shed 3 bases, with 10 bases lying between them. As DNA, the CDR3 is TGTGCCAGCAGCGAGCGGATAGAAGAGACCCAGTACTTC. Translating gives CASSERIEETQYF.

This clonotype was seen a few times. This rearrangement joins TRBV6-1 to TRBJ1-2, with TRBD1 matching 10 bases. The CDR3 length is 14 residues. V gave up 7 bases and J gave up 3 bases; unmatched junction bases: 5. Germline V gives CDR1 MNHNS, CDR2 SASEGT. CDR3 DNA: TGTGCCAGCATCGCGACAGGGGGCTACTATGGCTACACCTTC. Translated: CASIATGGYYGYTF.

In DNA, the CDR3 is TGTGCCAGCAGCGTTGTTAGCAAAAATGAGCAGTTCTTC. It specifies CASSVVSKNEQFF. This chain links TRBV5-5 with TRBJ2-1; D is unclear. CDR3 size: 13 residues. The V gene's germline CDR1 is SGHKS and CDR2 YYEKEE (reference sequence). V shed 4 bases and J shed 7 bases, with 12 bases lying between them.